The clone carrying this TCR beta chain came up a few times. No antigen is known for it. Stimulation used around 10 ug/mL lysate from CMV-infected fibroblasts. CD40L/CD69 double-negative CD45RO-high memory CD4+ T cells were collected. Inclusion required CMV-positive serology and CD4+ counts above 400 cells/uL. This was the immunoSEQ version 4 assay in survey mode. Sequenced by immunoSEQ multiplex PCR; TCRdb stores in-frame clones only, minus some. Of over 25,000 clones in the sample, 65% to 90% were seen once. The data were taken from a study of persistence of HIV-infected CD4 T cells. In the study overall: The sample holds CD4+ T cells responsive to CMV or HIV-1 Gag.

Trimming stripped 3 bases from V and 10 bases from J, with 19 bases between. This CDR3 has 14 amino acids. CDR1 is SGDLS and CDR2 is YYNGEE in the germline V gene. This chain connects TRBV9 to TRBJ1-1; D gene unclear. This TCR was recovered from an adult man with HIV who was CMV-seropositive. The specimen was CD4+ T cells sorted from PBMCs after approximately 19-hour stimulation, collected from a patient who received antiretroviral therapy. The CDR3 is CASSGGPVLPGAFF. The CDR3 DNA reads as TGTGCCAGCAGCGGGGGTCCGGTACTCCCAGGAGCTTTCTTT.